This TCR beta chain was observed in a study of blood T cells in healthy people across ages. As concerns this clonotype: Its specificity is not known.

Deletions cut 2 bases from V and 3 bases from J, with 10 bases between. This CDR3 contains 13 residues. The germline CDR1 and CDR2 sequences are GTSNPN and SVGIG (reference sequence). General study points: PBMCs left unsorted prevented a conclusive naive versus antigen-experienced comparison.

A second roughly 7 to 11 cycle PCR used barcoded and J-beta primers. Each CDR3 protein gets one entry after TCRdb re-called the 5' RACE reads with MiXCR. The sample includes roughly 1.7 million distinct CDR3 sequences, approximately 32% of them seen just once. The V and J genes are TRBV30 and TRBJ2-5; D is possibly TRBD1 (6 bases). The sample consisted of blood. This sequence originates from a woman aged 25 to 39 in good health. Here the CDR3 reads CAWSFRTEETQYF. The CDR3 bases are TGTGCCTGGAGTTTCCGGACAGAAGAGACCCAGTACTTC.